Listed below are T cell receptor beta chains from one sample, sequenced in a study of T cell changes during pregnancy in multiple sclerosis. Repertoires were generated with immunoSEQ multiplex PCR, while TCRdb's copy carries only in-frame clones and drops some. The sample has around 70,000 clones; about 89% are singletons. The material was peripheral blood, obtained in the second trimester of pregnancy. The source of these receptors is a female donor with multiple sclerosis, enrolled in a pregnancy study. CDR3s include the opening cysteine and the closing phenylalanine or tryptophan. A D gene is named only where the DNA matches it firmly. Clone size is stated in some rows and not others, as once, few, many or a class when expanded.

clone_size	j_call	v_call	d_call	cdr3_length	cdr3_nt	cdr3_aa
-	TRBJ2-3	TRBV7-7	-	14	TGTGCCAGCAGCTTAGTGGGGGGGGCCGATACGCAGTATTTT	CASSLVGGADTQYF
-	TRBJ2-5	TRBV27	TRBD1	16	TGTGCCAGCAAAAGGCGGGACAGGGCTTACCAAGAGACCCAGTACTTC	CASKRRDRAYQETQYF
-	TRBJ2-3	TRBV7-2	-	14	TGTGCCAGCAGCTTAACAGGGATTACAGATACGCAGTATTTT	CASSLTGITDTQYF
-	TRBJ1-1	TRBV7-6	TRBD1	18	TGTGCCAGCAGCTTAGCAAGATTCCGGGACAGACGATACACTGAAGCTTTCTTT	CASSLARFRDRRYTEAFF
-	TRBJ2-3	TRBV7-2	-	16	TGTGCCAGCAGCTCTAGAGTGGGTGGGAGGACAGATACGCAGTATTTT	CASSSRVGGRTDTQYF
-	TRBJ1-5	TRBV18	-	15	TGTGCCAGCTCACCGAAACAGGACCGCAATCAGCCCCAGCATTTT	CASSPKQDRNQPQHF
-	TRBJ2-3	TRBV19	TRBD2	12	TGTGCTCTCCCGGGGGGGCGAGATACGCAGTATTTT	CALPGGRDTQYF
-	TRBJ1-2	TRBV5-4	-	13	TGTGCCAGCACCGCTCGGGGGGCGGGTGGCTACACCTTC	CASTARGAGGYTF
-	TRBJ1-6	TRBV19	-	13	TGTGCCAGTAGTATATCCCTTTTGGAGCCCCTCCACTTT	CASSISLLEPLHF
-	TRBJ1-1	TRBV12-5	TRBD1	16	TGTGCTAGTGGTTTGGTAAGGACAGGGGGAAACACTGAAGCTTTCTTT	CASGLVRTGGNTEAFF
once	TRBJ1-4	TRBV7-2	TRBD1	15	TGTGCCAGCAGCTTCCTAGGACAGGGTTGGGAAAAACTGTTTTTT	CASSFLGQGWEKLFF
-	TRBJ2-6	TRBV9	-	18	TGTGCCAGCAGCGAGAACCTCGGGGGTCGTGCTGGGGCCAACGTCCTGACTTTC	CASSENLGGRAGANVLTF
-	TRBJ1-6	TRBV9	-	16	TGTGCCAGCAGCACCCGGTTGAGGGAGGGGAATTCACCCCTCCACTTT	CASSTRLREGNSPLHF
-	TRBJ2-7	TRBV10-3	-	9	TGTGCCAGCGGATCCGAGCAGTACTTC	CASGSEQYF
-	TRBJ2-5	TRBV9	-	14	TGTGCCAGCAGCGTAGCTCAGGGATCGGAGACCCAGTACTTC	CASSVAQGSETQYF
-	TRBJ2-3	TRBV2	TRBD2	14	TGTGCCAGCAGGGGGGGGTCTAGCACAGATACGCAGTATTTT	CASRGGSSTDTQYF
-	TRBJ1-3	TRBV7-2	TRBD1	17	TGTGCCAGCAGCTTGACGGGGACAGCCAGCTCTGGAAACACCATATATTTT	CASSLTGTASSGNTIYF
-	TRBJ2-7	TRBV5-4	TRBD1	13	TGTGCCAGCAGGATTGACAGGGGAGGTGAGCAGTACTTC	CASRIDRGGEQYF
-	TRBJ1-3	TRBV19	-	15	TGTGCCAGTAGTATAAGGGGGAGCTCTGGAAACACCATATATTTT	CASSIRGSSGNTIYF
once	TRBJ1-4	TRBV4-3	-	15	TGCGCCAGCAGCCTCCAGGGGAAGAGGGATGAAAAACTGTTTTTT	CASSLQGKRDEKLFF
-	TRBJ1-1	TRBV7-2	TRBD1	14	TGTGCCAGCAGCTTAGTACAGGGGGACACTGAAGCTTTCTTT	CASSLVQGDTEAFF
-	TRBJ1-6	TRBV19	-	15	TGTGCCAGTAGTATAGGTCCGGAGGGGAATTCACCCCTCCACTTT	CASSIGPEGNSPLHF
once	TRBJ1-1	TRBV29-1	-	15	TGCAGCGTTGAAGATAGGCCCAGCCTAGGCGCTGAAGCTTTCTTT	CSVEDRPSLGAEAFF
-	TRBJ2-3	TRBV7-2	-	14	TGTGCCAGCACCCCCCGCCCCAGGGGAGATACGCAGTATTTT	CASTPRPRGDTQYF
-	TRBJ2-3	TRBV5-1	-	15	TGCGCCAGCAGCGTGACTGGCCCTAGCACAGATACGCAGTATTTT	CASSVTGPSTDTQYF
once	TRBJ2-3	TRBV7-3	TRBD1	15	TGTGCCAGCAGAGCCGGGACAGGGGTCACAGATACGCAGTATTTT	CASRAGTGVTDTQYF
-	TRBJ2-1	TRBV5-5	-	18	TGTGCCAGCAGCCCCGCATTAGGATCCGGGGGACCTTACAATGAGCAGTTCTTC	CASSPALGSGGPYNEQFF
-	TRBJ1-1	TRBV6-1	TRBD1	17	TGTGCCAGCAGTGAAACGGGACAGGGTAAAAGGAACACTGAAGCTTTCTTT	CASSETGQGKRNTEAFF
-	TRBJ2-3	TRBV7-3	-	14	TGTGCCAGCAGCTTTGGTGGAAGGGGAAATACGCAGTATTTT	CASSFGGRGNTQYF
-	TRBJ1-1	TRBV14	-	15	TGTGCCAGCAGCCTCGGGGGGGGCCCGAGCACTGAAGCTTTCTTT	CASSLGGGPSTEAFF
-	TRBJ1-1	TRBV6-4	-	13	TGTGCCAGCAGTGTTGACAGTAACACTGAAGCTTTCTTT	CASSVDSNTEAFF
-	TRBJ2-6	TRBV21-1	-	17	TGTGCCAGCAGCACGGACAGGAAAGGGCCCGGGGCCAACGTCCTGACTTTC	CASSTDRKGPGANVLTF
-	TRBJ1-2	TRBV6-1	TRBD1	15	TGTGCCAGCAGTGAAGCGGACAGGGTATTCTATGGCTACACCTTC	CASSEADRVFYGYTF
-	TRBJ1-3	TRBV10-3	TRBD1	16	TGTGCCATCAGAACCCGGGACAGGGGGCACGGAAACACCATATATTTT	CAIRTRDRGHGNTIYF
-	TRBJ1-2	TRBV18	-	17	TGTGCCAGCTCACCAAACCTGTCCCCTAACGGGGTTAAGGGCTACACCTTC	CASSPNLSPNGVKGYTF
-	TRBJ1-4	TRBV6-6	-	14	TGTGCCAGCAAAGACAGCCCAACTAATGAAAAACTGTTTTTT	CASKDSPTNEKLFF
-	TRBJ1-2	TRBV5-8	TRBD1	15	TGTGCCAGCAGCTCCGGGACAGGGGGGAACTATGGCTACACCTTC	CASSSGTGGNYGYTF
-	TRBJ1-1	TRBV19	TRBD1	12	TGTGCCAGTGGACCCCGGGACAGAGAAGCTTTCTTT	CASGPRDREAFF
-	TRBJ2-2	TRBV7-3	-	17	TGTGCCAGCAGCTTAAAGGGGGGGGCGGCGAACACCGGGGAGCTGTTTTTT	CASSLKGGAANTGELFF
-	TRBJ1-2	TRBV6-5	TRBD1	15	TGTGCCAGCAGGGACGCGGGACAGGGGGACTATGGCTACACCTTC	CASRDAGQGDYGYTF
-	TRBJ1-1	TRBV7-3	-	13	TGTGCCAGCAGCTTAACTTACATCGGGGAAGCTTTCTTT	CASSLTYIGEAFF
-	TRBJ2-5	TRBV4-3	TRBD2	16	TGCGCCAGCAGCCAAGATACGCGGGGGGGCCAAGAGACCCAGTACTTC	CASSQDTRGGQETQYF
-	TRBJ1-4	TRBV6-5	-	15	TGTGCCAGCAGTTACTCCGAGGGTTTTAACGAAAAACTGTTTTTT	CASSYSEGFNEKLFF
-	TRBJ2-5	TRBV7-9	-	15	TGTGCCAGCAGCTTAGCAGGTCCGGGCCAAGAGACCCAGTACTTC	CASSLAGPGQETQYF
-	TRBJ2-2	TRBV6-1	-	15	TGTGCCAGCAGCCAGCTCGACAGGCCCGCCGGGGAGCTGTTTTTT	CASSQLDRPAGELFF
few	TRBJ1-2	TRBV10-3	-	13	TGTGCCATCATGAGGGTAGGAGACTATGGCTACACCTTC	CAIMRVGDYGYTF
-	TRBJ2-6	TRBV10-3	TRBD1	18	TGTGCCGTCCGGTTGGACAGGGGGCGAGACTCTGGGGCCAACGTCCTGACTTTC	CAVRLDRGRDSGANVLTF
-	TRBJ2-3	TRBV5-4	TRBD2	15	TGTGCCAGCAGCTTTCCTAGCGGGTCCACAGATACGCAGTATTTT	CASSFPSGSTDTQYF
-	TRBJ2-3	TRBV11-2	TRBD2	16	TGTGCCAGCAGCCCAATAGCGGGGCCGAGGGTGTCAACGCAGTATTTT	CASSPIAGPRVSTQYF
-	TRBJ1-4	TRBV7-9	TRBD1	14	TGTGCCAGCAGTTTAGGACAGGGAAACGAAAAACTGTTTTTT	CASSLGQGNEKLFF
-	TRBJ2-7	TRBV6-1	-	15	TGTGCCAGCAGTGAAAGCTGGGGGGTATCCTACGAGCAGTACTTC	CASSESWGVSYEQYF
-	TRBJ2-5	TRBV29-1	-	14	TGCAGCGTTGAAGACGGGGGGCTAGGGGAGACCCAGTACTTC	CSVEDGGLGETQYF
-	TRBJ1-1	TRBV9	TRBD1	17	TGTGCCAGCAGCGTAGGCCCCGCAGGGGGAATGAACACTGAAGCTTTCTTT	CASSVGPAGGMNTEAFF
-	TRBJ2-1	TRBV5-6	-	14	TGTGCCAGCAGCCCGGACCCCGGAGGGGATGAGCAGTTCTTC	CASSPDPGGDEQFF
-	TRBJ2-2	TRBV2	-	14	TGTGCCAGCAGTGTACTAGCAGTCACCGGGGAGCTGTTTTTT	CASSVLAVTGELFF